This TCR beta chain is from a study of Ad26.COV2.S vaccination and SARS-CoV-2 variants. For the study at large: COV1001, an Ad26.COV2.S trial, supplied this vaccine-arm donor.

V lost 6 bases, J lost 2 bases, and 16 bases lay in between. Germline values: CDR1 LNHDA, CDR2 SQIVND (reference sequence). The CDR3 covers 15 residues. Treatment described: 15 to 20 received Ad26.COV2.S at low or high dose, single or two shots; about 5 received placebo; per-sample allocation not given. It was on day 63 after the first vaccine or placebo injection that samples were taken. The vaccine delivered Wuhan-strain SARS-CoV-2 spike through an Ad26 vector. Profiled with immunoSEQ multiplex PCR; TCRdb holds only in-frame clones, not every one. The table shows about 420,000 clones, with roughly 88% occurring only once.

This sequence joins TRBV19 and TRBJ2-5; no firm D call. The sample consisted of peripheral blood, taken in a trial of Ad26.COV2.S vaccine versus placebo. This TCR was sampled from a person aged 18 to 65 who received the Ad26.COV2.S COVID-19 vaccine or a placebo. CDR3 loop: CASSRRYGPQETQYF. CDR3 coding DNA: TGTGCCAGTAGCCGAAGGTATGGTCCTCAAGAGACCCAGTACTTC. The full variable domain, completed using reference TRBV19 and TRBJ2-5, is DGGITQSPKYLFRKEGQNVTLSCEQNLNHDAMYWYRQDPGQGLRLIYYSQIVNDFQKGDIAEGYSVSREKKESFPLTVTSAQKNPTAFYLCASSRRYGPQETQYFGPGTRLLVL.